A selection of T cell receptor beta chains follows, all from one sample in a study of T-cell memory formation after mild COVID-19. TCRdb used MiXCR to reprocess the 5' RACE reads, holding one entry per CDR3 protein. Here the sample spans hundreds of thousands of distinct CDR3 sequences, about 24% being singletons. The sample comprised PBMCs or a T cell subset sorted from them (not recorded which). Every receptor here comes from an adult woman who had mild COVID-19 (a few samples of this study predate the infection). Cell type and time point are not known. CDR3s include the opening cysteine and the closing phenylalanine or tryptophan. A D gene is named only where the DNA matches it firmly. Size tells how often a clone was seen (once, few, many) or the class of an expanded clone, and some rows leave it out.

V gene	clone size	J gene	D gene	CDR3 protein	CDR3 DNA
TRBV5-1	-	TRBJ2-3	TRBD2	CASSSGLAETDTQYF	TGCGCCAGCAGCTCGGGACTAGCGGAAACAGATACGCAGTATTTT
TRBV12-3/TRBV12-4	few	TRBJ2-7	TRBD1	CASSRQGASYEQYF	TGTGCCAGCAGTCGACAGGGGGCTTCCTACGAGCAGTACTTC
TRBV5-1	many	TRBJ2-7	-	CASSLRGSYEQYF	TGCGCCAGCAGCTTACGGGGTTCCTACGAGCAGTACTTC
TRBV4-2	-	TRBJ2-2	TRBD1	CASSQEWTGGPTGELFF	TGTGCCAGCAGCCAAGAATGGACAGGGGGCCCCACCGGGGAGCTGTTTTTT
TRBV7-2	few	TRBJ1-1	-	CASSVGQKNTEAFF	TGTGCCAGCAGCGTAGGACAAAAGAACACTGAAGCTTTCTTT
TRBV6-5	-	TRBJ2-2	TRBD1	CASGDRVGELFF	TGTGCCAGCGGTGACAGGGTCGGGGAGCTGTTTTTT
TRBV5-1	-	TRBJ2-7	TRBD2	CASSPSGNIEQYF	TGCGCCAGCAGCCCTAGCGGCAACATCGAGCAGTACTTC
TRBV5-1	-	TRBJ2-1	-	CASSDGQIHNEQFF	TGCGCCAGCAGCGATGGCCAAATCCACAATGAGCAGTTCTTC
TRBV7-6	few	TRBJ2-7	TRBD1	CASSTRTGGAYEQYF	TGTGCCAGCAGCACGAGGACAGGTGGGGCCTACGAGCAGTACTTC
TRBV7-9	-	TRBJ2-7	-	CASSLVPHEQYF	TGTGCCAGCAGCTTAGTGCCGCACGAGCAGTACTTC
TRBV4-2	-	TRBJ1-1	-	CASSQEGSVPGTEAFF	TGTGCCAGCAGCCAAGAAGGTTCGGTCCCCGGGACTGAAGCTTTCTTT
TRBV15	-	TRBJ2-1	-	CATSRDKGVNEQFF	TGTGCCACCAGCAGAGATAAAGGGGTCAATGAGCAGTTCTTC
TRBV5-1	few	TRBJ2-5	TRBD1	CASSHGTAKETQYF	TGCGCCAGCAGCCACGGGACAGCGAAAGAGACCCAGTACTTC
TRBV25-1	-	TRBJ2-7	TRBD1	CASSHRGTVGYEQYF	TGTGCCAGCAGTCACAGGGGGACTGTAGGGTACGAGCAGTACTTC
TRBV7-6	-	TRBJ1-1	TRBD1	CASSSDRGSGTEAFF	TGTGCCAGCAGCTCGGACAGGGGATCGGGCACTGAAGCTTTCTTT
TRBV7-2	-	TRBJ1-2	-	CASRNPGQGRYHGYTF	TGTGCCAGCAGGAACCCGGGACAAGGGAGGTACCATGGCTACACCTTC
TRBV7-2	many	TRBJ2-7	-	CASSQQTHSYEQYF	TGTGCCAGCAGCCAACAGACCCATTCCTACGAGCAGTACTTC
TRBV6-5	-	TRBJ2-2	-	CASSQTWNTGELFF	TGTGCCAGCAGCCAGACTTGGAACACCGGGGAGCTGTTTTTT
TRBV9	-	TRBJ1-6	-	CASSVGWVQGNSPLHF	TGTGCCAGCAGCGTAGGATGGGTTCAGGGTAATTCACCCCTCCACTTT
TRBV4-3	-	TRBJ2-1	TRBD2	CASSQRLAGGGNEQFF	TGCGCCAGCAGCCAACGACTAGCGGGAGGGGGGAATGAGCAGTTCTTC
TRBV5-1	few	TRBJ2-7	-	CASSPGDFPYEQYF	TGCGCCAGCAGCCCCGGGGACTTTCCTTACGAGCAGTACTTC
TRBV6-5	-	TRBJ2-7	TRBD2	CASSLAGTSAGAHEQYF	TGTGCCAGCAGCCTTGCCGGGACTAGCGCCGGGGCGCACGAGCAGTACTTC
TRBV18	-	TRBJ2-4	-	CASSPLGGKRTKNIQYF	TGTGCCAGCTCACCCCTAGGAGGGAAGAGGACCAAAAACATTCAGTACTTC
TRBV2	-	TRBJ1-1	TRBD1	CASIRGAANTEAFF	TGTGCCAGCATCAGGGGGGCAGCGAACACTGAAGCTTTCTTT
TRBV4-1	-	TRBJ2-5	TRBD1	CASSQPQGEETQYF	TGCGCCAGCAGCCAACCCCAGGGGGAGGAGACCCAGTACTTC
TRBV21-1	-	TRBJ2-7	-	CASSKRASGRYEQYF	TGTGCCAGCAGCAAAAGGGCTAGCGGCCGCTACGAGCAGTACTTC
TRBV10-2	-	TRBJ2-7	TRBD2	CASSEFGEGSYEQYF	TGCGCCAGCAGTGAGTTCGGGGAGGGATCCTACGAGCAGTACTTC
TRBV7-9	few	TRBJ2-1	TRBD2	CASSKLAGLYNEQFF	TGTGCCAGCAGCAAACTAGCGGGTTTATACAATGAGCAGTTCTTC
TRBV9	-	TRBJ2-5	-	CASSVAWDSQETQYF	TGTGCCAGCAGCGTAGCTTGGGATTCCCAAGAGACCCAGTACTTC
TRBV4-1	few	TRBJ2-3	TRBD2	CASSSRVAGGTDTQYF	TGCGCCAGCAGCTCCCGGGTAGCGGGGGGTACAGATACGCAGTATTTT
TRBV25-1	few	TRBJ2-1	-	CASKQGRQFF	TGTGCCAGCAAGCAGGGGAGGCAGTTCTTC
TRBV7-7	-	TRBJ2-2	-	CASNRLGGSGELFF	TGTGCTAGCAACCGACTTGGTGGGTCCGGGGAGCTGTTTTTT
TRBV7-6	-	TRBJ2-7	-	CASSLLAYEQYF	TGTGCCAGCAGCTTACTAGCGTACGAGCAGTACTTC
TRBV7-9	-	TRBJ2-6	-	CASSRTGTISGANVLTF	TGTGCCAGCAGCCGAACAGGGACTATCTCTGGGGCCAACGTCCTGACTTTC
TRBV7-9	-	TRBJ2-6	-	CASSKGTSGANVLTF	TGTGCCAGCAGCAAAGGGACCTCTGGGGCCAACGTCCTGACTTTC
TRBV9	few	TRBJ1-2	-	CASSVDDYGYTF	TGTGCCAGCAGCGTAGATGACTACGGCTACACCTTC
TRBV7-6	-	TRBJ2-1	-	CASSLVGGGGEQFF	TGTGCCAGCAGCTTAGTGGGGGGGGGCGGTGAGCAGTTCTTC
TRBV7-6	-	TRBJ2-7	-	CASSFRGGPTYEQYF	TGTGCCAGCAGCTTTCGCGGAGGGCCAACCTACGAGCAGTACTTC
TRBV6-5	few	TRBJ1-5	-	CASKNGNQPQHF	TGTGCCAGCAAAAACGGCAATCAGCCCCAGCATTTT
TRBV20-1	many	TRBJ2-2	-	CSASSPRTGGTGELFF	TGCAGTGCTAGCTCTCCTAGGACTGGGGGGACCGGGGAGCTGTTTTTT
TRBV7-2	-	TRBJ2-3	TRBD2	CASALAGGTDTQYF	TGTGCCAGCGCCCTAGCGGGAGGCACAGATACGCAGTATTTT
TRBV6-2/TRBV6-3	-	TRBJ2-1	-	CASGRVWADNEQFF	TGTGCCAGCGGAAGGGTTTGGGCGGACAATGAGCAGTTCTTC
TRBV7-9	-	TRBJ1-4	-	CASSSTGSRGEKLFF	TGTGCCAGCAGCTCCACAGGGTCGCGGGGTGAAAAACTGTTTTTT